This T cell receptor beta chain was obtained from a study of CD8 T cells in Susac syndrome. This clonotype was observed once. Recently defined diagnostic criteria classed the Susac syndrome patients as definite or probable. V lost 6 bases and J lost 4, with 19 bases in between. Germline V lookup: CDR1 LNHDA, CDR2 SQIVND (reference sequence). CDR3 length: 16 amino acids. An input of roughly 0.45 to 1 ug of RNA was subjected to reverse transcription using random hexamers. Using its own MiXCR run on the immunoSEQ multiplex PCR reads, TCRdb lists one record per CDR3 protein. The repertoire includes 200,000 or so distinct CDR3 sequences, roughly 95% of them detected once, and approximately 0.1% sits in the top ten.

This chain uses TRBV19 with TRBJ2-1; no firm D call. The TCR comes from a human donor with Susac syndrome. The sequencing sample was made of CD4+ T cells from PBMCs. CDR3 nucleotides: TGTGCCAGTAGAGTTAGTTGGTCCGACGCATACAATGAGCAGTTCTTC. Translation: CASRVSWSDAYNEQFF.